These 26 T cell receptor beta chains were all obtained from the same sample, sequenced in a study of T cells and Merkel cell carcinoma outcomes. Only in-frame clones appear in the TCRdb table, and some are missing; sequencing was by immunoSEQ multiplex PCR. Of over a thousand clones in the sample, roughly 90% are singletons; the top ten hold 4.6%. Source material: tumor tissue from Merkel cell carcinoma. All receptors come from a human donor with Merkel cell carcinoma.

The chain links TRBV5-5 to TRBJ1-5, with a tentative D call TRBD1 (5 bases). The V gene's germline CDR1 is SGHKS and CDR2 YYEKEE (reference sequence). The CDR3 totals 15 residues. With 4 bases removed from V and 0 bases from J, the gap between germline ends came to 11 bases. CDR3 nucleotide sequence: TGTGCCAGCAGCCTGGAGGGGTATAGCAATCAGCCCCAGCATTTT. It is translated as CASSLEGYSNQPQHF. The whole variable domain, filled in from reference TRBV5-5 and TRBJ1-5, reads DAGVTQSPTHLIKTRGQQVTLRCSPISGHKSVSWYQQVLGQGPQFIFQYYEKEERGRGNFPDRFSARQFPNYSSELNVNALLLGDSALYLCASSLEGYSNQPQHFGDGTRLSIL.

The chain uses TRBV11-3 and TRBJ2-7; TRBD1 agrees at 10 bases. The CDR3 consists of 16 residues. Germline values: CDR1 SGHNT, CDR2 YENEEA. The V segment lost 5 bases and the J segment 4 bases; nucleotides outside the gene matches: 11. Written as DNA, the CDR3 is TGTGCCAGCAGCCCTCGCCGGGACAGGGGCAGGTACGAGCAGTACTTC. It specifies CASSPRRDRGRYEQYF. The variable domain in full, with the rest retrieved from reference TRBV11-3 and TRBJ2-7, is EAGVVQSPRYKIIEKKQPVAFWCNPISGHNTLYWYLQNLGQGPELLIRYENEEAVDDSQLPKDRFSAERLKGVDSTLKIQPAELGDSAVYLCASSPRRDRGRYEQYFGPGTRLTVT.

J is TRBJ1-2 and V is TRBV20-1; TRBD1 agrees at 8 bases. Unmatched junction bases numbered 3, after V lost 4 bases and J lost 8 bases. Germline V gene lookup returns CDR1 DFQATT and CDR2 SNEGSKA (reference sequence). CDR3 size: 11 residues. CDR3 DNA sequence: TGCAGTGCTAACAGGGGGGAGGGCTACACCTTC. Translated, it gives CSANRGEGYTF.

The chain has TRBV6-5 and TRBJ2-4; a weak D match, TRBD2 (7 bases). CDR1 MNHEY and CDR2 SVGAGI come from the germline V gene. V dropped 2 bases and J dropped 5 bases, with 13 bases sitting between them. The length of the CDR3 is 15 residues. CDR3 in DNA: TGTGCCAGCAGTTACATGGGGGGGCCTCAAAACATTCAGTACTTC. This codes for CASSYMGGPQNIQYF.

The V gene is TRBV18, the J gene TRBJ2-5; 9 nucleotides line up with TRBD1. The junction had 7 bases not matched to a gene; V was cut back by 6 bases and J by 2 bases. The CDR3 has 15 amino acids. CDR1 is KGHSH and CDR2 is LQKENI in the germline V gene. CDR3 in amino acids: CASSPGQGSQETQYF. For the CDR3, the DNA is TGTGCCAGCTCGCCGGGACAGGGTAGTCAAGAGACCCAGTACTTC. The whole variable domain, filled in from reference TRBV18 and TRBJ2-5, reads NAGVMQNPRHLVRRRGQEARLRCSPMKGHSHVYWYRQLPEEGLKFMVYLQKENIIDESGMPKERFSAEFPKEGPSILRIQQVVRGDSAAYFCASSPGQGSQETQYFGPGTRLLVL.

V usage is TRBV7-6 and J usage is TRBJ2-3, with D perhaps matching TRBD2 (6 bases). V lost 4 bases and J lost 2, with 10 bases in between. Germline V lookup: CDR1 SGHVS, CDR2 FNYEAQ. CDR3 length: 14 amino acids. CDR3 amino acids: CASSSGLYTDTQYF. The CDR3 DNA follows: TGTGCCAGCAGCTCCGGACTATACACAGATACGCAGTATTTT.

This rearrangement joins TRBV7-3 to TRBJ2-1; 12 positions agree with TRBD2. The CDR3 runs to 16 residues. Per the germline V gene, CDR1 is SGHTA and CDR2 is FQGTGA. J was trimmed by 4 bases and V by 0 bases; bases with no gene match: 1. The CDR3 DNA follows: TGTGCCAGCAGCTTAACCACTAGCGGGGGGTACAATGAGCAGTTCTTC. Protein product: CASSLTTSGGYNEQFF.

V and J are TRBV6-5 and TRBJ2-2; TRBD1 matches 7 bases. This CDR3 has 14 residues. Per the germline V gene, CDR1 is MNHEY and CDR2 is SVGAGI. The V gene end was trimmed by 2 bases and the J gene end by 3 bases; junction bases not matched to a gene: 0. CDR3 amino acids: CASSYRGHTGELFF. The CDR3 DNA reads TGTGCCAGCAGTTACAGGGGGCACACCGGGGAGCTGTTTTTT.

Only a few counts were recorded for this clone. The rearrangement links TRBV21-1 to TRBJ1-2. TRBV21-1 is a pseudogene locus. The CDR3 consists of 11 residues. The DNA of the CDR3 is TGTGCCAGCAGCCACGATGGGGGCTACACCTTC. Amino acid sequence: CASSHDGGYTF.

This chain connects TRBV6-4 to TRBJ2-3; possibly TRBD2 for D (5 bases). V lost 4 bases, J lost 4 bases, and 9 bases lay in between. The CDR3 is made up of 13 amino acids. Looked up from germline, CDR1 is MRHNA and CDR2 is SNTAGT. For the CDR3, the DNA is TGTGCCAGCAGTGCGGGGTATGCAGATACGCAGTATTTT. Its translation: CASSAGYADTQYF.

V gene TRBV27 combines with J gene TRBJ2-1; D might be TRBD2 (6 bases). Germline CDR1 and CDR2: MNHEY and SMNVEV (reference sequence). The length of the CDR3 is 15 residues. V lost 5 bases to trimming and J lost 5 bases, with 16 bases between them. The CDR3 coding sequence is TGTGCCAGCAGTGACAACGGGGGTCCTGACAATGAGCAGTTCTTC. Its translation is CASSDNGGPDNEQFF.

The rearrangement uses TRBV27 and TRBJ2-1, with 9 bases fitting TRBD1. The trim removed 3 bases at V and 6 bases at J, leaving 9 bases unmatched. This CDR3 region has 16 residues. From germline, CDR1 is MNHEY and CDR2 SMNVEV (reference sequence). For the CDR3, the DNA is TGTGCCAGCAGTTTCCTCGGACAGGGGACGTTCAATGAGCAGTTCTTC. This sequence encodes CASSFLGQGTFNEQFF.

This sequence joins TRBV23-1 and TRBJ1-6, with D tentatively TRBD1 (5 bases). TRBV23-1 is reported as an ORF; its role is uncertain. This CDR3 comprises 16 residues. Trimming cost V 2 bases and J 8 bases, with 16 bases left between them. CDR3 amino acids: CASSQPPRREDSPLHF. CDR3 nucleotides: TGCGCCAGCAGTCAACCCCCCCGCAGGGAAGATTCACCCCTCCACTTT.

This clone is labeled large. The chain has TRBV29-1 and TRBJ2-3, with D possibly being TRBD1 or TRBD2 (5 bases each). The CDR3 consists of 14 residues. In germline, CDR1 is SQVTM, CDR2 ANQGSEA. The V and J ends lost 4 bases and 4 bases respectively, with 15 bases between them. The CDR3 reads CSVVVLQGADTQYF. The CDR3 DNA is TGCAGCGTTGTGGTTTTGCAGGGAGCAGATACGCAGTATTTT.

The chain combines TRBV6-5 with TRBJ1-1, with D perhaps matching TRBD1 (5 bases). Germline CDR1 is MNHEY and CDR2 is SVGAGI. The V end lost 11 bases, the J end lost 1 base, and 11 bases lay between the germline ends. The CDR3 totals 12 residues. The CDR3 reads CAAGQPNTEAFF. Here the CDR3 DNA reads TGTGCCGCAGGGCAGCCGAACACTGAAGCTTTCTTT.

This clone has only a few counts. The rearrangement joins TRBV5-1 to TRBJ2-3; 8 nucleotides align to TRBD2. Germline trimming cut 4 bases from V and 7 bases from J; bases unmatched to any gene: 8. This CDR3 is 14 amino acids long. CDR1 is SGHRS and CDR2 is YFSETQ in the germline V gene. The CDR3 reads CASSPTSGSNTQYF. CDR3 nucleotide sequence: TGCGCCAGCAGCCCAACCAGCGGGAGCAATACGCAGTATTTT.

The chain has TRBV7-9 and TRBJ1-5, with D possibly matching TRBD1 (5 bases). V lost 0 bases to trimming and J lost 6 bases, with 9 bases between them. Germline values: CDR1 SEHNR, CDR2 FQNEAQ (reference sequence). The CDR3 contains 14 residues. CDR3 DNA sequence: TGTGCCAGCAGCTTAGCCAGGGTAGTTCAGCCCCAGCATTTT. As protein: CASSLARVVQPQHF.

This CDR3 is CASSLSASAGGELFF. The CDR3 DNA is TGTGCCAGCTCACTATCGGCTAGCGCGGGCGGGGAGCTGTTTTTT. The genes are TRBV18 and TRBJ2-2, with D perhaps matching TRBD2 (6 bases). This CDR3 contains 15 residues. The germline V and J ends were trimmed by 4 bases and 7 bases, with 16 bases remaining between them. The germline CDR1 and CDR2 sequences are KGHSH and LQKENI.

The genes are TRBV25-1 and TRBJ1-2; the D gene is possibly TRBD1 (5 bases). The CDR3 loop spans 13 amino acids. Looked up from germline, CDR1 is MGHDK and CDR2 is SYGVNS. V was shortened by 4 bases and J by 7 bases, with 13 bases between the two germline ends. The CDR3 region is CASSGVGDAGYTF. DNA of the CDR3: TGTGCCAGCAGTGGGGTAGGGGACGCTGGCTACACCTTC.

This chain uses TRBV4-2 with TRBJ2-7, with 9 bases lining up with TRBD2. The CDR3 loop spans 15 amino acids. Germline-derived CDR1 and CDR2 are LGHNA and YNFKEQ. Germline trimming cut 0 bases from V and 2 bases from J; bases unmatched to any gene: 2. The CDR3 DNA reads as TGTGCCAGCAGCCAAGACGCGGGAGGGCCCTACGAGCAGTACTTC. Translation gives CASSQDAGGPYEQYF.

This clone was observed a handful of times. The chain uses TRBV7-9 and TRBJ2-1; TRBD2 matches at 13 bases. After removal of 5 bases from V and 6 bases from J, the junction contained 1 base not matched to a gene. CDR3 length: 14 amino acids. Per the germline V gene, CDR1 is SEHNR and CDR2 is FQNEAQ (reference sequence). The CDR3 reads CASSGLAGVNEQFF. The CDR3 DNA follows: TGTGCCAGCAGCGGACTAGCGGGAGTCAATGAGCAGTTCTTC.

This clone was seen a single time. The chain joins TRBV2 to TRBJ1-5; D perhaps matches TRBD1 (6 bases). Per the germline V gene, CDR1 is SNHLY and CDR2 is FYNNEI. Trimming took off 2 bases at V and 6 bases at J, with 17 bases between the two ends. This CDR3 has 16 residues. CDR3 in amino acids: CASSESHRAGGQPQHF. CDR3 sequence (DNA): TGTGCCAGCAGTGAAAGCCACAGGGCAGGAGGTCAGCCCCAGCATTTT.

The rearrangement uses TRBV7-8 and TRBJ2-6, with D maybe TRBD1 (6 bases). V dropped 5 bases and J dropped 0 bases, with 11 bases sitting between them. CDR1 is SGHVS, CDR2 FQNEAQ, per germline. The CDR3 runs to 16 residues. The CDR3 DNA reads as TGTGCCAGCAGCCGGACAGAACACTCTGGGGCCAACGTCCTGACTTTC. Translation: CASSRTEHSGANVLTF.

The gene calls are TRBV7-2 and TRBJ2-3; D uncertain. Trimming pared 0 bases from V and 2 bases from J, leaving 12 bases between. CDR1 is SGHTA and CDR2 is FQGNSA in the germline V gene. This CDR3 has 16 amino acids. The CDR3 protein is CTSSLAQAPPTDTQYF. As DNA, the CDR3 is TGTACCAGCAGCTTAGCCCAGGCCCCCCCCACAGATACGCAGTATTTT. The full variable domain, with the rest looked up from reference TRBV7-2 and TRBJ2-3, is GAGVSQSPSNKVTEKGKDVELRCDPISGHTALYWYRQSLGQGLEFLIYFQGNSAPDKSGLPSDRFSAERTGGSVSTLTIQRTQQEDSAVYLCTSSLAQAPPTDTQYFGPGTRLTVL.

The V and J genes are TRBV4-1 and TRBJ2-7; tentative D call: TRBD1 (5 bases). CDR3 size: 15 residues. Per germline, CDR1 MGHRA and CDR2 YSYEKL. The V end lost 1 base, the J end lost 2 bases, and 12 bases lay between the germline ends. The CDR3 loop is CASSQGGRGTYEQYF. For the CDR3, the DNA is TGCGCCAGCAGCCAAGGGGGTAGGGGTACCTACGAGCAGTACTTC.

Regarding this clone: One end of the junction varies from germline; a read error may be responsible. The genes are TRBV5-1 and TRBJ1-6, with D unresolved. CDR3 length: 14 amino acids. Germline values: CDR1 SGHRS, CDR2 YFSETQ. The CDR3 loop is CANSWEEPEAPLHF. The CDR3 DNA follows: TGCGCCAACAGCTGGGAAGAACCTGAAGCACCCCTCCACTTT.